A single sample is the source of the 5 T cell receptor beta chains below, sequenced in a study of T-cell reconstitution after alpha-beta-depleted transplantation in children. Unique molecular identifiers were incorporated during preparation of the TCRbeta library. Each CDR3 protein is one row after TCRdb ran MiXCR on the PCR reads. Of about 98,000 distinct CDR3 sequences listed, under 7% are singletons. Sequenced here: PBMCs, mostly from graft donor cells, sampled 60 days after TCRalphabeta/CD19-depleted stem cell transplant. Receptors originate from a female patient aged 2 to 10 who had a stem cell transplant for Fanconi anemia, so the T cells may come from the graft donor.

This clonotype was seen a few times. This chain joins TRBV28 and TRBJ1-4; 11 nucleotides agree with TRBD1. CDR3 length: 17 amino acids. The V gene's germline CDR1 is MDHEN and CDR2 SYDVKM. V gave up 6 bases and J gave up 6 bases; unmatched junction bases: 12. CDR3 nucleotide sequence: TGTGCCAGCAGCAACCGGGACAGGGGGAGTCAGGATGAAAAACTGTTTTTT. It encodes CASSNRDRGSQDEKLFF.

This clonotype occurred many times. This sequence joins TRBV12-3 or TRBV12-4 and TRBJ2-5; D is unclear. The CDR3 spans 12 residues. The ends were cut back, 7 bases at V and 5 bases at J, with 11 bases in the middle. DNA of the CDR3: TGTGCCAGCAACCGGGTATCGGAGACCCAGTACTTC. Protein product: CASNRVSETQYF.

This clonotype has a count of ten or more. The CDR3 loop is CASRSTKGAGNTIYF. In DNA, the CDR3 is TGTGCCAGCAGATCTACCAAGGGGGCAGGAAACACCATATATTTT. The rearrangement links TRBV6-1 to TRBJ1-3; TRBD1 aligns across 7 bases. Trimming removed 6 bases from V and 4 bases from J; junction bases left unmatched: 9. CDR1 and CDR2 from the germline V gene are MNHNS and SASEGT. This CDR3 region has 15 residues.

Many counts were recorded for this clonotype. This chain connects TRBV29-1 to TRBJ2-5; D is possibly TRBD1 or TRBD2 (6 bases each). The germline V gene has CDR1 SQVTM and CDR2 ANQGSEA. The CDR3 is made up of 16 amino acids. V lost 4 bases, J lost 4 bases, and 22 bases lay in between. This CDR3 reads CSVGGPGGKGGETQYF. CDR3 DNA sequence: TGCAGCGTTGGGGGGCCCGGGGGCAAGGGGGGAGAGACCCAGTACTTC.

This clonotype was recorded at least ten times. Written as DNA, the CDR3 is TGTGCCAGCAGCACAGGGTTGAACACTGAAGCTTTCTTT. It specifies CASSTGLNTEAFF. The chain combines TRBV5-4 with TRBJ1-1; tentatively, D is TRBD1 (6 bases). The CDR3 consists of 13 residues. Germline V lookup: CDR1 SGHNT, CDR2 YYREEE (reference sequence). Trimming stripped 4 bases from V and 0 bases from J, with 7 bases between.